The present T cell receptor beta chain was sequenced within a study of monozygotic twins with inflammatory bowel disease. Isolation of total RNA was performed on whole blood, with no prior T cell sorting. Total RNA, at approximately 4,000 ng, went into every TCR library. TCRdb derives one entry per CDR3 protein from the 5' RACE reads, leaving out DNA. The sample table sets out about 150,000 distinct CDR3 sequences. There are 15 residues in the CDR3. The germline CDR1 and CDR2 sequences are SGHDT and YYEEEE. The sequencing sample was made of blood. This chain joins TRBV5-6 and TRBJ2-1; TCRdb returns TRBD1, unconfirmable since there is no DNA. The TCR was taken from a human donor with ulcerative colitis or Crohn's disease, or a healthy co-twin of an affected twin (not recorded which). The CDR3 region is CASSLGQGRYNEQFF. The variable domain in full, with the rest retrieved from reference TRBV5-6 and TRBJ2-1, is DAGVTQSPTHLIKTRGQQVTLRCSPKSGHDTVSWYQQALGQGPQFIFQYYEEEERQRGNFPDRFSGHQFPNYSSELNVNALLLGDSALYLCASSLGQGRYNEQFFGPGTRLTVL.